This T cell receptor (beta chain) was sequenced in a study of blood T cell repertoires in COVID-19. Sequencing was performed with immunoSEQ multiplex PCR; in TCRdb, only in-frame clones are kept and a portion is missing. The table includes around 140,000 clones, 75% to 80% detected once. The length of the CDR3 is 13 residues. The V gene lost 0 bases and the J gene lost 5 bases, with 7 bases spanning the gap. Germline loops: CDR1 MNHEY, CDR2 SMNVEV (reference sequence). The recovered donors of Cohort 3 showed two negative PCRs, clearance, or symptom resolution. This chain uses TRBV27 with TRBJ2-5; D ambiguous. Sequencing was done on a sample of PBMCs or T cells enriched from blood (not recorded which). The receptor comes from a woman in her forties or fifties who had recovered from COVID-19. The CDR3: CASSLSGWETQYF. CDR3 coding DNA: TGTGCCAGCAGTTTATCCGGGTGGGAGACCCAGTACTTC.